The next 4 T cell receptor beta chains were all read from a single sample in a study of blood T cell repertoires in COVID-19. Profiling relied on immunoSEQ multiplex PCR, and the TCRdb table lists in-frame clones only, not all of them. The sample holds about 82,000 clones, about 74% seen once. Sequencing input: peripheral blood. All receptors come from a human donor with acute or convalescent COVID-19. The donor label of this sample is uncertain.

In its sample, this clone was seen a few times. This chain connects TRBV5-1 to TRBJ1-4; 7 bases match TRBD1. V shed 4 bases and J 3 bases; nucleotides not matched to a gene: 9. The CDR3 totals 16 residues. CDR1 is SGHRS, CDR2 YFSETQ, per germline. The CDR3 sequence is CASSPSRQGSNEKLFF. CDR3 nucleotide sequence: TGCGCCAGCAGCCCTTCTCGACAGGGATCTAATGAAAAACTGTTTTTT.

This chain connects TRBV28 to TRBJ1-1; 9 bases agree with TRBD1. CDR3 length: 15 amino acids. Germline values: CDR1 MDHEN, CDR2 SYDVKM. Trimming at V came to 8 bases and at J to 2 bases, leaving 9 bases not matched to a gene. This chain's CDR3 is CASFGQGRSNTEAFF. The CDR3 DNA reads TGTGCCAGCTTCGGACAGGGGCGATCTAACACTGAAGCTTTCTTT.

The chain recombines TRBV24-1 with TRBJ2-1; no clear D. V lost 4 bases, J lost 0 bases, and 9 bases lay in between. Germline CDR1 KGHDR, CDR2 SFDVKD. This CDR3 contains 15 residues. The CDR3 sequence: CATSDPYSSYNEQFF. In DNA form, the CDR3 reads TGTGCCACCAGTGACCCTTACAGCTCCTACAATGAGCAGTTCTTC.

This chain connects TRBV15 to TRBJ1-3; D unclear. Trimming cost V 0 bases and J 0 bases, with 12 bases left between them. The CDR3 totals 17 residues. CDR1 and CDR2 from the germline V gene are LNHNV and YYDKDF (reference sequence). CDR3: CATSRDVRAGSGNTIYF. DNA of the CDR3: TGTGCCACCAGCAGAGATGTAAGGGCGGGCTCTGGAAACACCATATATTTT.